Below are 15 T cell receptor beta chains sequenced from a single sample in a study of chemoradiotherapy in HPV16-positive cancers. Method: immunoSEQ multiplex PCR; TCRdb's copy keeps in-frame clones and lacks some. The repertoire consists of thousands of clones, with about 80% occurring once and the leading ten covering around 6.5%. The starting material was tumor tissue, obtained from a patient who underwent chemoradiotherapy. The receptors derive from a human donor with HPV-associated anogenital cancer.

This clone was seen just once. The V gene is TRBV25-1, the J gene TRBJ1-2; 7 bases are a match to TRBD1. The CDR3 loop spans 12 amino acids. Germline V gives CDR1 MGHDK, CDR2 SYGVNS. After removal of 8 bases from V and 10 bases from J, the junction contained 10 bases not matched to a gene. CDR3 region: CASEQPQGDYTF. As DNA, the CDR3 is TGTGCCAGCGAACAGCCTCAGGGGGACTACACCTTC.

The rearrangement joins TRBV10-3 to TRBJ1-2, with D possibly TRBD1 on 6 matching bases. Germline values: CDR1 ENHRY, CDR2 SYGVKD. V lost 2 bases to trimming and J lost 9 bases, with 10 bases between them. This CDR3 is built from 12 residues. CDR3 sequence reads: CAISERGESYTF. In DNA form, the CDR3 reads TGTGCCATCAGTGAGAGGGGGGAGAGCTACACCTTC.

The chain employs TRBV19 and TRBJ2-5; D is unclear. This CDR3 spans 14 amino acids. V was shortened by 5 bases and J by 1 base, with 11 bases between the two germline ends. CDR1 and CDR2 from the germline V gene are LNHDA and SQIVND (reference sequence). The CDR3 loop is CASSETWVQETQYF. The CDR3, as DNA: TGTGCCAGTAGTGAGACATGGGTCCAAGAGACCCAGTACTTC.

The rearrangement uses TRBV27 and TRBJ2-6, with D maybe TRBD2 (5 bases). The CDR3 is 13 amino acids. V lost 8 bases, J lost 6 bases, and 11 bases lay in between. The germline V gene has CDR1 MNHEY and CDR2 SMNVEV (reference sequence). The CDR3 bases are TGTGCCAGCGGCTACCGGGAGGCCAACGTCCTGACTTTC. Translation gives CASGYREANVLTF.

The V and J genes are TRBV10-3 and TRBJ2-3, with D hard to call. Trimming shortened V by 8 bases and J by 5 bases, and 23 bases separated the two germline ends. The CDR3 spans 16 residues. Germline V gene sequence: CDR1 ENHRY, CDR2 SYGVKD. The CDR3 DNA reads as TGTGCCATCCGAACCCCTCTTGCGGTCAGTCAAGATACGCAGTATTTT. Protein product: CAIRTPLAVSQDTQYF.

This clone occurred once. The chain couples TRBV5-1 to TRBJ2-3; D is possibly TRBD2 (5 bases). V shed 0 bases and J shed 6 bases, with 17 bases lying between them. The CDR3 covers 16 residues. In germline, CDR1 is SGHRS, CDR2 YFSETQ. In nucleotides, the CDR3 is TGCGCCAGCAGCTTGGGCGCCGGGGTGGAGACCGATACGCAGTATTTT. As protein: CASSLGAGVETDTQYF.

The genes are TRBV6-5 and TRBJ2-1, with TRBD1 identical over 8 bases. Trimming removed 10 bases from V and 7 bases from J; junction bases left unmatched: 12. The CDR3 is made up of 14 amino acids. Looked up from germline, CDR1 is MNHEY and CDR2 is SVGAGI. The chain's CDR3 is CATSDRAWVNEQFF. CDR3 DNA sequence: TGTGCCACCTCGGACAGGGCGTGGGTAAATGAGCAGTTCTTC.

This chain uses TRBV28 with TRBJ2-1; TRBD2 matches 7 bases. J lost 1 base, V lost 6 bases, and 6 bases had no gene match. Germline lookup yields CDR1 MDHEN and CDR2 SYDVKM. The CDR3 is 15 residues long. The chain's CDR3 is CASSKGGPSYNEQFF. CDR3 sequence (DNA): TGTGCCAGCAGCAAGGGAGGGCCGTCCTACAATGAGCAGTTCTTC.

CDR3 coding DNA: TGTGCCAGCTCACAGGACAGGGATGCCACAGATACGCAGTATTTT. Amino acids: CASSQDRDATDTQYF. The chain combines TRBV18 with TRBJ2-3, with 8 bases matching TRBD1. The CDR3 spans 15 residues. CDR1 is KGHSH, CDR2 LQKENI, per germline. V trimming: 4 bases; J trimming: 2 bases; junction bases outside the gene matches: 5.

This chain connects TRBV7-9 to TRBJ2-5, with D possibly TRBD2 on 6 matching bases. Germline assignment: CDR1 SEHNR and CDR2 FQNEAQ (reference sequence). This CDR3 is 14 amino acids long. The V and J ends lost 5 bases and 2 bases respectively, with 12 bases between them. CDR3 in DNA: TGTGCCAGCAGCCCCCCCGGGACTCAAGAGACCCAGTACTTC. Protein sequence: CASSPPGTQETQYF.

The CDR3 bases are TGTGCCAGCAGCTTAGCGGGAGGATTAAATGAGCAGTTCTTC. As protein: CASSLAGGLNEQFF. The J gene is TRBJ2-1, the V gene TRBV11-2, with 7 nucleotides matching TRBD2. J was trimmed by 7 bases and V by 1 base; bases with no gene match: 4. Germline V gives CDR1 SGHAT, CDR2 FQNNGV. The CDR3 loop spans 14 amino acids.

V is TRBV18 and J is TRBJ1-1, with TRBD1 as a possible D gene (6 bases). The V gene lost 8 bases and the J gene lost 7 bases, with 26 bases spanning the gap. CDR3 length: 16 residues. Per the germline V gene, CDR1 is KGHSH and CDR2 is LQKENI. The CDR3, as DNA: TGTGCCAGCAGTCCCTGGACAGTCGAGATCCAAGGTGAAGCTTTCTTT. Amino acids: CASSPWTVEIQGEAFF.

V usage is TRBV11-2 and J usage is TRBJ1-4; no reliable D call. V shed 4 bases and J shed 8 bases, with 14 bases lying between them. CDR1 and CDR2 from the germline V gene are SGHAT and FQNNGV. This CDR3 region has 14 residues. CDR3 nucleotide sequence: TGTGCCAGCAGCTCGGCCCAGCCGGGGGAAAAACTGTTTTTT. Amino acid sequence: CASSSAQPGEKLFF.

V and J are TRBV11-2 and TRBJ1-5, with D unresolved. The CDR3 totals 13 residues. With 0 bases removed from V and 6 bases from J, the gap between germline ends came to 6 bases. CDR1 is SGHAT, CDR2 FQNNGV, per germline. As DNA, the CDR3 is TGTGCCAGCAGCTTAGATCCCCTTCAGCCCCAGCATTTT. Its translation is CASSLDPLQPQHF.

Of note for this clone: Mismatch with germline at one junction end may stem from a read error. The V gene is TRBV20-1, the J gene TRBJ1-2; D remains ambiguous. The V gene's germline CDR1 is DFQATT and CDR2 SNEGSKA (reference sequence). There are 11 residues in the CDR3. As DNA, the CDR3 is TGCAGTGCTAGAGATCAAGGTTCGGACCCCTTC. Residues: CSARDQGSDPF.